What follows are 15 T cell receptor delta chains derived from one specimen sequenced in a study of gamma-delta chains in newborns, infants, children (dated by TCRdb to the late 2010s). The sequencing machine was an Illumina MiSeq. In TCRdb, clones were called once more from the public reads by CATT, and rows of identical DNA were later combined. In this sample the table shows about 8,000 delta-chain clones, around 1.6% of which occur a single time. The ten top clones hold under 9.5% of the sample. Material for sequencing was blood. All receptors come from a child who was a newborn, infant or young child, either healthy, febrile or measles-vaccinated (not recorded which).

As regards this clone: A single base separates this from a much larger clone, so it may be a read error. This same CDR3 is encoded by further DNA sequences in the sample. The chain combines TRDV1 with TRDJ1; D may be TRDD2 or TRDD3 (9 bases each). In germline, CDR1 is TSWWSYY, CDR2 QGS. This CDR3 has 23 amino acids. The CDR3 region is CALGGLTPFLLGDRSPFTDKLIF. The CDR3 DNA sequence: TGCGCTCTTGGGGGACTCACCCCCTTCCTACTGGGGGACAGGTCACCGTTCACCGATAAACTCATCTTT.

About this clone: This probably arose from a read error, given a far larger clone one base away. Other DNA sequences from this sample encode an identical CDR3 as well. The chain couples TRDV2 to TRDJ3, with D perhaps matching TRDD3 (6 bases). This CDR3 has 17 amino acids. CDR1 GEAIGNYY and CDR2 EKD come from the germline V gene. Trimming took 0 bases from V and 2 from J, leaving 10 bases between them. CDR3 region: CACDTVTGTWDTRQMFF. The CDR3 DNA sequence: TGTGCCTGTGACACCGTGACTGGGACCTGGGACACCCGACAGATGTTTTTC.

For this clone: The protein given by TCRdb reflects a much larger clone and differs at residue 3 from this DNA's translation, likely from a read error; the protein shown is the DNA's translation. CDR3 region: CARDTVLLGDHVWDTRQMFF. CDR3 in DNA: TGTGCCCGTGACACCGTCCTACTGGGGGACCACGTTTGGGACACCCGACAGATGTTTTTC. This rearrangement joins TRDV2 to TRDJ3; 9 bases match TRDD3. This CDR3 spans 20 amino acids. From germline, CDR1 is GEAIGNYY and CDR2 EKD.

This clone was seen a handful of times. The chain links TRDV1 to TRDJ1; 10 bases map to TRDD3. The germline gives CDR1 TSWWSYY, CDR2 QGS. The junction had 46 bases not matched to a gene; V was cut back by 3 bases and J by 0 bases. The CDR3 has 30 residues. In nucleotides, the CDR3 is TGTGCTCTTGGGGAGGAGACTTCTTCCCAGACAGAATATTGGGGGATGGTGGAGTTACTGGGGGATGTGTACACCGATAAACTCATCTTT. This gives the protein CALGEETSSQTEYWGMVELLGDVYTDKLIF.

Details on this clone: A read error likely explains why the TCRdb protein, taken from a much larger clone, differs from this DNA's translation at residue 5; the protein shown is translated from the DNA. The chain combines TRDV2 with TRDJ3; D is possibly TRDD3 (5 bases). Between the trimmed V and J ends, which lost 3 bases and 2 bases, there was a span of 13 bases. From germline, CDR1 is GEAIGNYY and CDR2 EKD. This CDR3 is built from 17 residues. This chain's CDR3 is CACDAVTGTWDTRQMFF. CDR3 coding DNA: TGTGCCTGTGACGCCGTGACTGGAACCTGGGACACCCGACAGATGTTTTTC.

This clone was seen more than once but under ten times. At residue 3, the DNA translation does not agree with TCRdb's protein; the protein displayed here is the one encoded by the DNA. The chain carries TRDV1 and TRDJ1; tentatively, D is TRDD3 (6 bases). CDR3 size: 14 residues. Germline V gene lookup returns CDR1 TSWWSYY and CDR2 QGS. In nucleotides, the CDR3 is TGTGCTATTGGGGGTTCCCCTCTCTTCGATAAACTCATCTTT. Amino acids: CAIGGSPLFDKLIF.

This clone was observed a handful of times. TCRdb's protein and the translated DNA diverge at residue 8; the protein reported here is the translation of the DNA. This chain uses TRDV1 with TRDJ1, with 9 nucleotides matching TRDD3. The trim removed 0 bases at V and 9 bases at J, leaving 14 bases unmatched. Germline V gene lookup returns CDR1 TSWWSYY and CDR2 QGS. The length of the CDR3 is 17 residues. CDR3 sequence (DNA): TGTGCTCTTGGGGAACTATACCCGACTGGGGATACGAGGCAACTCATCTTT. Protein sequence: CALGELYPTGDTRQLIF.

This clone is medium-sized by share. The V gene is TRDV1, the J gene TRDJ1, with 7 bases that match TRDD3. Germline loops: CDR1 TSWWSYY, CDR2 QGS. The length of the CDR3 is 21 residues. Trimming removed 3 bases from V and 0 bases from J; junction bases left unmatched: 22. The CDR3 region is CALGDSPTGYWGISYTDKLIF. The CDR3 DNA is TGTGCTCTTGGGGATTCCCCGACGGGGTACTGGGGTATCTCGTACACCGATAAACTCATCTTT.

This clone was seen only a few times. The gene calls are TRDV3 and TRDJ1; D ambiguous. The germline V gene has CDR1 TVYSNPD and CDR2 GDNSRS (reference sequence). CDR3 size: 13 residues. Trimming pared 4 bases from V and 5 bases from J, leaving 17 bases between. The CDR3 coding sequence is TGTGCCTCGCTGCTTGGAGGAGAGGATAAACTCATCTTT. Translated: CASLLGGEDKLIF.

Of note for this clone: Other DNA sequences from this sample encode an identical CDR3 as well. V gene TRAV29/DV5 combines with J gene TRDJ1; 12 bases are shared with TRDD3. V shed 0 bases and J 1 base; nucleotides not matched to a gene: 22. There are 22 residues in the CDR3. Looked up from germline, CDR1 is NSMFDY and CDR2 is ISSIKDK. The CDR3 loop reads CAASARPRYGTGGYFITDKLIF. In DNA form, the CDR3 reads TGTGCAGCAAGCGCGAGGCCGCGGTACGGGACTGGGGGATACTTTATCACCGATAAACTCATCTTT.

By sample fraction, this clone is large. Other DNA sequences in this sample translate to the same CDR3. The chain is built from TRDV2 and TRDJ1, with a weak D call TRDD3 (6 bases). The germline CDR1 and CDR2 sequences are GEAIGNYY and EKD. V was shortened by 0 bases and J by 0 bases, with 16 bases between the two germline ends. There are 17 residues in the CDR3. In DNA form, the CDR3 reads TGTGCCTGTGACACCCTCCTCATACTGGGAAACACCGATAAACTCATCTTT. It encodes CACDTLLILGNTDKLIF.

Comments on this clone: TCRdb records a much larger clone's protein for this DNA, with a difference at residue 16 that likely arises from a read error; the protein given is the translation of the DNA. V gene TRDV2 combines with J gene TRDJ3, with a weak D call TRDD3 (6 bases). Germline CDR1 reads GEAIGNYY; CDR2 reads EKD. CDR3 length: 18 amino acids. The CDR3 DNA reads TGTGCCTGTGACACCGGGGATGCTCGTTCCTGGGACACCCGACAGGTGTTTTTC. Its protein is CACDTGDARSWDTRQVFF.

In its sample, this clone ranks as large. Other DNA sequences in the same sample also yield this CDR3. V gene TRDV2 combines with J gene TRDJ3, with D maybe TRDD3 (5 bases). CDR1 and CDR2 from the germline V gene are GEAIGNYY and EKD. The CDR3 extends over 19 amino acids. V shed 1 base and J shed 0 bases, with 15 bases lying between them. CDR3: CACDTRGDGGSWDTRQMFF. CDR3 DNA: TGTGCCTGTGACACTCGCGGGGACGGGGGCTCCTGGGACACCCGACAGATGTTTTTC.

Only a few counts were recorded for this clone. The chain joins TRDV1 to TRDJ1, with TRDD3 identical over 12 bases. Germline V lookup: CDR1 TSWWSYY, CDR2 QGS. CDR3 size: 23 residues. Trimming cost V 0 bases and J 0 bases; bases outside gene matches: 20. The CDR3 DNA sequence: TGTGCTCTTGGGGAACTAATCCCCTACCGGGTCTTACTGGGGGATACCCACACCGATAAACTCATCTTT. Amino acid sequence: CALGELIPYRVLLGDTHTDKLIF.

Details on this clone: The same CDR3 arises from other DNA sequences in this sample as well. The genes are TRDV1 and TRDJ1; D unclear. The CDR3 has 19 residues. The V gene lost 0 bases and the J gene lost 7 bases, with 27 bases spanning the gap. CDR1 is TSWWSYY and CDR2 is QGS in the germline V gene. The CDR3 loop is CALGELSTVKTGLILKLIF. DNA of the CDR3: TGTGCTCTTGGGGAACTTTCTACGGTCAAAACCGGTTTAATCCTTAAACTCATCTTT.